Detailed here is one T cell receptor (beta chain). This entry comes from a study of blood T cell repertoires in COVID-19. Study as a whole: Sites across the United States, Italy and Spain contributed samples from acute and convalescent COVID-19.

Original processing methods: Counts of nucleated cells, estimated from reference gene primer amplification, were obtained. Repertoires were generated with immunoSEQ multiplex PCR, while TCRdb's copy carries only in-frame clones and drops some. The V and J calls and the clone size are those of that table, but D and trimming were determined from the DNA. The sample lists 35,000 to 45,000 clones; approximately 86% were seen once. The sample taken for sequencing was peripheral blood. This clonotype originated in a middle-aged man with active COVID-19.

The CDR3 coding sequence is TGTGCCAGCGCCCTGGTGAGCTCTAATCAGCCCCAGCATTTT. It specifies CASALVSSNQPQHF. The chain is built from TRBV2 and TRBJ1-5; D is undetermined. Trimming shortened V by 8 bases and J by 4 bases, and 15 bases separated the two germline ends. The CDR3 spans 14 residues. The germline V gene has CDR1 SNHLY and CDR2 FYNNEI.